This T cell receptor beta chain was sequenced in a study of response to subunit inactivated influenza vaccine listed by TCRdb under 2018. Study-wide context: The study used deep quantitative T cell receptor repertoire profiling to track responses to a trivalent subunit inactivated influenza vaccine.

Library preparation used RT-PCR. TCRdb shows the sequencer as Illumina HiSeq 2500. Through fastp at Q25 and MiXCR, TCRdb rebuilt clones from the public reads, retaining in-frame beta chains. Records with the same CDR3 protein are collapsed into one entry carrying the most frequent genes and DNA. The sample table records roughly 790,000 distinct CDR3 sequences; around 21% of these occur just once. 10% of the sample rests with the top ten. CDR1 and CDR2, per the germline V gene, are SGHTA and FQGTGA. V is cut by 5 bases and J by 1 base, and the space between the germline ends is 9 bases. Including cysteine and phenylalanine, the CDR3 has 13 amino acids. Here the CDR3 DNA is all that survives: 39 bases in frame from base 1. Regarding this clonotype: This clone's antigen is unknown. Per-base quality was not reported, and no clone a single base away is much larger than it.

The research as a whole found: According to the authors, only a limited number of new T cells may be recruited by each seasonal influenza vaccination.

The chain is assembled from TRBV7-3 and TRBJ2-7; TRBD1 is a possible D gene, resting on 5 matching bases. This specimen consisted of PBMCs from blood, obtained around 5 days after vaccination. This receptor was obtained from a man aged 50 to 60 who received an inactivated influenza vaccine. Donor details come from another sample of the same person, matched by shared clones. CDR3 sequence: CASSATGSYEQYF. The DNA sequence is TGTGCCAGCAGCGCTACAGGATCCTACGAGCAGTACTTC.